The 14 T cell receptor beta chains below all came from one sample that was sequenced in a study of cytomegalovirus exposure and HLA in healthy donors. The PCR ran on 60 Vbeta and 13 Jbeta primers. Clones were read by immunoSEQ multiplex PCR, and TCRdb kept only the in-frame ones, dropping some. Among approximately 270,000 clones, over 70% were seen once, and the ten largest hold about 0.3%. Input material: PBMCs. These receptors originate from a girl between 2 and 10 years old in good health and CMV-seronegative.

The J gene is TRBJ2-7, the V gene TRBV28; D remains ambiguous. The CDR3 contains 15 residues. The V end was cut by 3 bases, the J end by 2 bases, with 14 bases between. The germline gives CDR1 MDHEN, CDR2 SYDVKM. The chain's CDR3 is CASSLGLEGPYEQYF. CDR3 coding DNA: TGTGCCAGCAGTTTGGGCCTCGAAGGTCCCTACGAGCAGTACTTC.

The chain recombines TRBV5-1 with TRBJ2-7, with TRBD1 as a possible D gene (6 bases). Germline assignment: CDR1 SGHRS and CDR2 YFSETQ. Between the trimmed V and J ends, which lost 0 bases and 3 bases, there was a span of 10 bases. The CDR3 spans 14 residues. The CDR3 loop is CASSLGGTNYEQYF. The CDR3 DNA follows: TGCGCCAGCAGCTTGGGTGGGACAAACTACGAGCAGTACTTC.

This clone was seen more than once but under ten times. This CDR3 reads CASSLDYKNTEAFF. CDR3 DNA sequence: TGTGCCAGCAGCTTGGACTACAAGAACACTGAAGCTTTCTTT. The chain is built from TRBV5-4 and TRBJ1-1; D is undetermined. Germline CDR1 and CDR2: SGHNT and YYREEE (reference sequence). V lost 0 bases to trimming and J lost 1 base, with 7 bases between them. The CDR3 sequence is 14 residues long.

V usage is TRBV9 and J usage is TRBJ1-1, with 7 bases that match TRBD1. Germline V lookup: CDR1 SGDLS, CDR2 YYNGEE. The CDR3 is 16 amino acids. The V segment lost 5 bases and the J segment 0 bases; nucleotides outside the gene matches: 10. The DNA for the CDR3 is TGTGCCAGCAGTACAGATCCGACAGGGATGAACACTGAAGCTTTCTTT. This encodes CASSTDPTGMNTEAFF.

This rearrangement joins TRBV28 to TRBJ2-5, with 9 bases aligning to TRBD2. The J call may be incorrect, as the DNA end agrees better with TRBJ2-7. From germline, CDR1 is MDHEN and CDR2 SYDVKM. CDR3 length: 17 residues. CDR3 nucleotides: TGTGCCAGCAGTTTACAGGTAGCGGGAGTGGGGTCCTACGAGCAGTACTTC. It translates to CASSLQVAGVGSYEQYF.

This chain joins TRBV7-3 and TRBJ2-2, with D possibly being TRBD1 (5 bases). This CDR3 has 15 residues. The germline V gene has CDR1 SGHTA and CDR2 FQGTGA. Trimming removed 3 bases at V and 5 bases at J, with 13 bases between. CDR3 loop: CASSLMGLSTGELFF. The CDR3 DNA reads TGTGCCAGCAGCTTGATGGGGCTGAGTACCGGGGAGCTGTTTTTT.

This chain uses TRBV18 with TRBJ2-2; 9 positions match TRBD2. V gave up 3 bases and J gave up 9 bases; unmatched junction bases: 8. CDR1 and CDR2 (germline): KGHSH, LQKENI. CDR3 length equals 15 residues. CDR3 sequence: CASSPASGELRELFF. For the CDR3, the DNA is TGTGCCAGCTCACCGGCTAGCGGGGAATTAAGGGAGCTGTTTTTT.

The chain employs TRBV28 and TRBJ2-1, with 11 bases matching TRBD2. The CDR3 extends over 18 amino acids. After removal of 2 bases from V and 5 bases from J, the junction contained 11 bases not matched to a gene. CDR1 and CDR2 from the germline V gene are MDHEN and SYDVKM. For the CDR3, the DNA is TGTGCCAGCAGTTTAGGGGTACTAGCGGGAGTTAATGACAATGAGCAGTTCTTC. Translated, it gives CASSLGVLAGVNDNEQFF.

The rearrangement joins TRBV6-1 to TRBJ2-2; 9 bases align to TRBD1. J was trimmed by 4 bases and V by 6 bases; bases with no gene match: 6. CDR3 length: 15 amino acids. Germline V lookup: CDR1 MNHNS, CDR2 SASEGT. The CDR3 region is CASSVDRGGTGELFF. CDR3 bases: TGTGCCAGCAGCGTGGACAGGGGAGGCACCGGGGAGCTGTTTTTT.

V usage is TRBV2 and J usage is TRBJ1-5; 10 nucleotides agree with TRBD1. Trimming at V came to 7 bases and at J to 6 bases, leaving 9 bases not matched to a gene. There are 15 residues in the CDR3. Germline-derived CDR1 and CDR2 are SNHLY and FYNNEI. The CDR3 nucleotides are TGTGCCAGCACTGAGACAGGGGGCGTAACTCAGCCCCAGCATTTT. Encoded protein: CASTETGGVTQPQHF.

The J gene is TRBJ2-7, the V gene TRBV27, with 8 bases that match TRBD2. With 3 bases clipped from V and 2 bases from J, the junction kept 6 bases outside the gene matches. The CDR3 is 15 amino acids. Germline loops: CDR1 MNHEY, CDR2 SMNVEV (reference sequence). CDR3 nucleotide sequence: TGTGCCAGCAGTTTGCAGCGGGAGATACCCTACGAGCAGTACTTC. It encodes CASSLQREIPYEQYF.

The V gene is TRBV5-1, the J gene TRBJ1-1; D is possibly TRBD1 (5 bases). Trimming removed 5 bases at V and 0 bases at J, with 14 bases between. The CDR3 spans 15 residues. Per the germline V gene, CDR1 is SGHRS and CDR2 is YFSETQ. CDR3 region: CASSRGGNLNTEAFF. Written as DNA, the CDR3 is TGCGCCAGCAGTCGGGGGGGGAACCTGAACACTGAAGCTTTCTTT.

The gene calls are TRBV28 and TRBJ2-1, with 11 bases fitting TRBD2. CDR1 is MDHEN and CDR2 is SYDVKM in the germline V gene. V was pared by 10 bases and J by 3 bases, with 5 bases of the junction left unmatched. The CDR3 sequence is 14 residues long. The CDR3 loop reads CATSTSGDYNEQFF. CDR3 nucleotides: TGTGCCACCTCGACTAGCGGGGACTACAATGAGCAGTTCTTC.

This chain connects TRBV29-1 to TRBJ1-3; D not resolved. Germline-derived CDR1 and CDR2 are SQVTM and ANQGSEA. Trimming left V 5 bases short and J 0 bases short, with 11 bases between. This CDR3 is built from 14 residues. Here the CDR3 DNA reads TGCAGCGTTCTTCTAGTAAGCTCTGGAAACACCATATATTTT. This gives the protein CSVLLVSSGNTIYF.